Detailed here is one T cell receptor (beta chain). The antigen is unknown. This sample stems from a study of T cell repertoires in cytomegalovirus infection. Study as a whole: Both a matching HLA type and CMV infection were indicated by public TCR beta signatures. The study, taken as a whole, reports: Summed public TCR beta family frequency identified CMV carriers bearing the relevant HLA. HLA-C-restricted TCR beta clonotypes specific for CMV led the ex vivo response.

This CDR3 is 11 amino acids long. Germline loops: CDR1 DFQATT, CDR2 SNEGSKA (reference sequence). V was clipped by 5 bases and J by 7 bases; unmatched bases: 0. MiXCR, run by TCRdb on the reads, gives a single entry per CDR3 protein. The sample consists of 450,000 to 650,000 distinct CDR3 sequences, over 35% of them appearing once. This TCR derives from a human donor in good health (CMV status not recorded). Some clones in this sample may be carry-over from other donors' samples. The sample in question was cultured PBMCs, obtained from culture after CMV antigen stimulation. The chain links TRBV20-1 to TRBJ2-4, with 9 nucleotides matching TRBD1. The CDR3 nucleotides are TGCAGTGCTGACAGGGGGAACATTCAGTACTTC. This gives the protein CSADRGNIQYF.